These 25 T cell receptor beta chains came from one sample sequenced in a study of a mutant IDH1 vaccine in newly diagnosed glioma. Indicated time point: week 11, during vaccination. In every dose of vaccine, 300 ug of mutant IDH1 20-mer peptide was given alongside topical imiquimod. Which antigens these TCRs recognize remains unknown. TCRdb keeps only in-frame clones here, not all; method: immunoSEQ multiplex PCR. The sample comprises 120,000 or so clones, around 77% of which are singletons, and 5.5% rests with the top ten. The specimen comprised PBMCs, sampled from a glioma patient whose treatment included an IDH1 peptide vaccine. These receptors were taken from a man in his forties with glioma.

The sample holds a few counts of this clone. The gene calls are TRBV27 and TRBJ1-2; 10 nucleotides match TRBD1. There are 15 residues in the CDR3. Trimming took 5 bases from V and 8 from J; bases not matched to a gene: 11. CDR1 and CDR2 (germline): MNHEY, SMNVEV (reference sequence). The CDR3 nucleotides read TGTGCCAGCAGTCGGAGCAGGACAGGGGGAAGCGGCTACACCTTC. Amino acids: CASSRSRTGGSGYTF.

This clone has just a few counts. V is TRBV7-9 and J is TRBJ1-6; D gene uncertain. This CDR3 is 15 amino acids long. In germline, CDR1 is SEHNR, CDR2 FQNEAQ (reference sequence). Between the trimmed V and J ends, which lost 1 base and 9 bases, there was a span of 13 bases. This CDR3 reads CASSLGGIILSPLHF. The CDR3 DNA reads as TGTGCCAGCAGCTTAGGAGGGATAATACTTTCACCCCTCCACTTT. Together with reference TRBV7-9 and TRBJ1-6, the CDR3 gives the full variable domain: DTGVSQNPRHKITKRGQNVTFRCDPISEHNRLYWYRQTLGQGPEFLTYFQNEAQLEKSRLLSDRFSAERPKGSFSTLEIQRTEQGDSAMYLCASSLGGIILSPLHFGNGTRLTVT.

This clone turned up a few times. V gene TRBV7-9 combines with J gene TRBJ1-4; no reliable D call. CDR3 size: 15 residues. The V gene's germline CDR1 is SEHNR and CDR2 FQNEAQ (reference sequence). Trimming stripped 4 bases from V and 10 bases from J, with 19 bases between. The CDR3 coding sequence is TGTGCCAGCAGCTCCCTCGGCGGGGTTTCTTCAAAACTGTTTTTT. Translated, it gives CASSSLGGVSSKLFF.

This clone was recorded once. The J gene is TRBJ1-4, the V gene TRBV7-9; no reliable D call. V was trimmed by 4 bases and J by 1 base, leaving 7 bases between them. Germline assignment: CDR1 SEHNR and CDR2 FQNEAQ (reference sequence). CDR3 length equals 14 residues. The CDR3 DNA follows: TGTGCCAGCAGCTCCGCCATAACTAATGAAAAACTGTTTTTT. Protein: CASSSAITNEKLFF.

This clone appeared a few times. This chain uses TRBV30 with TRBJ1-4; D gene ambiguous. The V end was cut by 2 bases, the J end by 5 bases, with 15 bases between. Germline assignment: CDR1 GTSNPN and CDR2 SVGIG (reference sequence). The CDR3 covers 15 residues. The CDR3 here is CAWSSVSERNEKLFF. As DNA, the CDR3 is TGTGCCTGGAGTAGCGTATCGGAGCGGAATGAAAAACTGTTTTTT. Supplemented by reference TRBV30 and TRBJ1-4, the full variable domain reads SQTIHQWPATLVQPVGSPLSLECTVEGTSNPNLYWYRQAAGRGLQLLFYSVGIGQISSEVPQNLSASRPQDRQFILSSKKLLLSDSGFYLCAWSSVSERNEKLFFGSGTQLSVL.

This chain uses TRBV27 with TRBJ1-4, with D unclear. CDR1 MNHEY and CDR2 SMNVEV come from the germline V gene (reference sequence). The V end lost 0 bases, the J end lost 5 bases, and 13 bases lay between the germline ends. This CDR3 has 16 residues. The CDR3 reads CASSLSLTPQNEKLFF. The CDR3 DNA sequence: TGTGCCAGCAGTTTATCGCTTACCCCGCAAAATGAAAAACTGTTTTTT.

This clone was counted between two and nine times. Here the CDR3 DNA reads TGTGCCACCAGCAGACTTGGACAGCAATATGGCTACACCTTC. Translating gives CATSRLGQQYGYTF. The J gene is TRBJ1-2, the V gene TRBV15; D is possibly TRBD1 (6 bases). CDR3 length: 14 residues. The germline V gene has CDR1 LNHNV and CDR2 YYDKDF (reference sequence). V lost 2 bases to trimming and J lost 5 bases, with 12 bases between them.

The J gene is TRBJ2-1, the V gene TRBV2, with D tentatively TRBD1 (5 bases). CDR3 length: 15 residues. Germline V gene sequence: CDR1 SNHLY, CDR2 FYNNEI. The germline V and J ends were trimmed by 1 base and 1 base, with 8 bases remaining between them. In DNA, the CDR3 is TGTGCCAGCAGTGAAGAAACAGGATCCTACAATGAGCAGTTCTTC. Protein product: CASSEETGSYNEQFF.

This clone has more than one count but fewer than ten. CDR3 loop: CASEGQTEAFF. CDR3 DNA: TGTGCCAGCGAGGGCCAGACTGAAGCTTTCTTT. The chain joins TRBV7-9 to TRBJ1-1, with D unclear. With 8 bases removed from V and 5 bases from J, the gap between germline ends came to 9 bases. The germline gives CDR1 SEHNR, CDR2 FQNEAQ (reference sequence). This CDR3 has 11 residues.

As to this clone: The junction does not match germline at one end; this may be a read error. Other DNA sequences in the same sample also yield this CDR3. The chain uses TRBV19 and TRBJ2-1; 15 positions match TRBD2. The germline CDR1 and CDR2 sequences are LNHDA and SQIVND (reference sequence). CDR3 length equals 17 residues. For the CDR3, the DNA is TGCGCCAGTACCCCCGGACTAGCGGGAGGGCCCGTCAATGAGCAGTTCTTC. It yields the protein CASTPGLAGGPVNEQFF.

The chain uses TRBV30 and TRBJ2-5; 8 bases align to TRBD1. Germline V gives CDR1 GTSNPN, CDR2 SVGIG (reference sequence). The CDR3 runs to 14 residues. After removal of 2 bases from V and 5 bases from J, the junction contained 7 bases not matched to a gene. The CDR3 DNA is TGTGCCTGGAGTATGCAGGGGGCAGGGGAGACCCAGTACTTC. Translating it yields CAWSMQGAGETQYF.

The chain employs TRBV7-9 and TRBJ2-1, with D unclear. Germline values: CDR1 SEHNR, CDR2 FQNEAQ (reference sequence). The CDR3 sequence is 11 residues long. V was cut by 5 bases and J by 8 bases, with 7 bases left in between. CDR3 bases: TGTGCCAGCAGCCCCCAGGATGAGCAGTTCTTC. Translating it yields CASSPQDEQFF.

This chain links TRBV11-1 with TRBJ1-2; D uncertain. This CDR3 spans 14 amino acids. Germline lookup yields CDR1 SGHAT and CDR2 FQDESV (reference sequence). The V end lost 5 bases, the J end lost 4 bases, and 14 bases lay between the germline ends. The CDR3 DNA follows: TGTGCCAGCAGCCGCGCGGACGGACCCTATGGCTACACCTTC. It is translated as CASSRADGPYGYTF.

The chain uses TRBV19 and TRBJ1-2, with a tentative D call TRBD1 (5 bases). V was clipped by 7 bases and J by 3 bases, with 12 bases between them. This CDR3 is 13 amino acids long. Germline V gene sequence: CDR1 LNHDA, CDR2 SQIVND (reference sequence). The CDR3 protein is CASTVRVDYGYTF. CDR3 sequence (DNA): TGTGCCAGTACCGTCAGGGTTGACTATGGCTACACCTTC.

The V call is TRBV28, the J call TRBJ2-7; no firm D call. The germline gives CDR1 MDHEN, CDR2 SYDVKM. The germline V and J ends were trimmed by 5 bases and 1 base, with 9 bases remaining between them. The CDR3 sequence is 13 residues long. CDR3 residues: CASSPLVSYEQYF. CDR3 nucleotide sequence: TGTGCCAGCAGTCCCCTAGTTTCCTACGAGCAGTACTTC. Combining the CDR3 with reference TRBV28 and TRBJ2-7 gives the whole variable domain DVKVTQSSRYLVKRTGEKVFLECVQDMDHENMFWYRQDPGLGLRLIYFSYDVKMKEKGDIPEGYSVSREKKERFSLILESASTNQTSMYLCASSPLVSYEQYFGPGTRLTVT.

The J gene is TRBJ2-1, the V gene TRBV5-6; 7 bases align to TRBD1. The CDR3 spans 14 residues. V shed 7 bases, J shed 9 bases, and the junction held 13 bases outside the gene matches. Germline CDR1 reads SGHDT; CDR2 reads YYEEEE. The CDR3: CASFFRTGITEQFF. CDR3 DNA: TGTGCCAGCTTTTTCCGGACAGGAATCACTGAGCAGTTCTTC.

The V gene is TRBV2, the J gene TRBJ2-2, with D possibly called TRBD1 or TRBD2 (7 bases each). Germline CDR1 is SNHLY and CDR2 is FYNNEI. The CDR3 is 14 residues long. V was pared by 5 bases and J by 5 bases, with 12 bases between. Written as DNA, the CDR3 is TGTGCCAGCAGTTCCAGGGGGGGGACCGGGGAGCTGTTTTTT. Protein sequence: CASSSRGGTGELFF.

The V and J genes are TRBV5-6 and TRBJ2-2, with TRBD2 identical over 12 bases. The germline gives CDR1 SGHDT, CDR2 YYEEEE. This CDR3 has 15 residues. Trimming took 3 bases from V and 5 from J; bases not matched to a gene: 2. In nucleotides, the CDR3 is TGTGCCAGCAGCTGGGGGACTAGCGGGACCGGGGAGCTGTTTTTT. Translation: CASSWGTSGTGELFF.

The J gene is TRBJ2-5, the V gene TRBV5-6, with D possibly being TRBD2 (6 bases). Judging by the DNA end, TRBJ2-7 fits better; the J call may be wrong. This CDR3 comprises 15 residues. Germline lookup yields CDR1 SGHDT and CDR2 YYEEEE. In DNA form, the CDR3 reads TGTGCCAGCAGCCCGTATGGGACTGCAACCTACGAGCAGTACTTC. This translates into CASSPYGTATYEQYF.

The J gene is TRBJ2-3, the V gene TRBV7-9; TRBD1 aligns across 7 bases. The CDR3 totals 14 residues. With V trimmed by 6 bases and J by 4 bases, 7 bases remained unmatched. Germline CDR1 and CDR2: SEHNR and FQNEAQ (reference sequence). The CDR3 nucleotides read TGTGCCAGCAGACTTACCGGACAGGCAGATACGCAGTATTTT. This sequence encodes CASRLTGQADTQYF.

The CDR3 region is CASSLFRGAGNEQFF. In nucleotides, the CDR3 is TGTGCCAGCAGTTTATTCAGGGGGGCCGGCAATGAGCAGTTCTTC. The chain uses TRBV27 and TRBJ2-1, with D perhaps TRBD1 (7 bases). The CDR3 is 15 amino acids. Germline V CDR1 and CDR2: MNHEY, SMNVEV (reference sequence). Trimming took off 1 base at V and 6 bases at J, with 13 bases between the two ends.

The chain's CDR3 is CASTQSGGRSRNEQFF. CDR3 sequence (DNA): TGTGCCAGCACCCAATCGGGGGGGCGGTCTCGGAATGAGCAGTTCTTC. This chain uses TRBV5-4 with TRBJ2-1, with 8 bases fitting TRBD2. Germline CDR1 SGHNT, CDR2 YYREEE (reference sequence). This CDR3 spans 16 amino acids. The V and J ends lost 6 bases and 7 bases, in that order; junction bases with no gene match: 15.

This chain links TRBV19 with TRBJ2-1; no clear D. Germline V gene sequence: CDR1 LNHDA, CDR2 SQIVND (reference sequence). This CDR3 region has 12 residues. V lost 8 bases and J 15 bases, leaving 20 bases between the germline ends. The CDR3, as DNA: TGTGCCAGTGAAATCCGTTTTAGGGCGTCGTTCTTC. It encodes CASEIRFRASFF.

The J gene is TRBJ2-2, the V gene TRBV6-6; TRBD2 matches at 10 bases. The CDR3 has 15 amino acids. V trimming: 4 bases; J trimming: 7 bases; junction bases outside the gene matches: 6. Per the germline V gene, CDR1 is MNHNY and CDR2 is SVGAGI (reference sequence). In nucleotides, the CDR3 is TGTGCCAGCAGTTCTTTAGCGGGGGGTATCGGGGAGCTGTTTTTT. Protein product: CASSSLAGGIGELFF.

V usage is TRBV19 and J usage is TRBJ2-2; D not resolved. The germline V gene encodes CDR1 LNHDA and CDR2 SQIVND (reference sequence). Trimming took 0 bases from V and 5 from J, leaving 4 bases between them. The CDR3 is made up of 13 amino acids. The CDR3 DNA is TGTGCCAGTAGTATAGAGGGTACCGGGGAGCTGTTTTTT. Translated: CASSIEGTGELFF. The full variable domain, in which reference TRBV19 and TRBJ2-2 provide the parts outside the CDR3, is DGGITQSPKYLFRKEGQNVTLSCEQNLNHDAMYWYRQDPGQGLRLIYYSQIVNDFQKGDIAEGYSVSREKKESFPLTVTSAQKNPTAFYLCASSIEGTGELFFGEGSRLTVL.